Detailed here is one T cell receptor (beta chain). Its cognate antigen is unknown. The source of the sample is a study of T cell responses to AZD1222 COVID-19 vaccine. The data were produced by immunoSEQ multiplex PCR, yet TCRdb's version contains in-frame clones alone and is incomplete. The table shows approximately 150,000 clones, with roughly nine tenths occurring only once. Study outcomes and limitations: Elevations in Spike-specific TCR breadth and depth followed administration of two AZD1222 doses. Recipients of AZD1222 seropositive at baseline numbered only 5 to 7. Targets within unmutated variant regions were reportedly found for nearly half of spike-specific TCRs.

Trimming removed 1 base from V and 2 bases from J, with 11 bases in between. Per the germline V gene, CDR1 is SGHVS and CDR2 is FQNEAQ. This CDR3 contains 15 residues. The origin of this receptor is an adult in good health. Sequenced material: peripheral blood, taken on day 0 of AZD1222 vaccination. J is TRBJ1-2 and V is TRBV7-8; no clear D. CDR3 coding DNA: TGTGCCAGCAGCTTAGACCCTACAGTCAACTATGGCTACACCTTC. It translates to CASSLDPTVNYGYTF. Drawing the rest from reference TRBV7-8 and TRBJ1-2, the complete variable domain is GAGVSQSPRYKVAKRGQDVALRCDPISGHVSLFWYQQALGQGPEFLTYFQNEAQLDKSGLPSDRFFAERPEGSVSTLKIQRTQQEDSAVYLCASSLDPTVNYGYTFGSGTRLTVV.